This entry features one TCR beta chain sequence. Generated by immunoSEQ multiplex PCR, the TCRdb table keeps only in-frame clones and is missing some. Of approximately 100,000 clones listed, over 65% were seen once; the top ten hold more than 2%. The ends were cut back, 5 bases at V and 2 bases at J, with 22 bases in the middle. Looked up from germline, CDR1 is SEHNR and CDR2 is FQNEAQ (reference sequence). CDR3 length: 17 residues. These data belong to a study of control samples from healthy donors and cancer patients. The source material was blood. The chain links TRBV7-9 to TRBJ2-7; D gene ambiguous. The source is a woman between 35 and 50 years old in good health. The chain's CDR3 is CASSLPPGLRGTYEQYF. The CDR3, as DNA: TGTGCCAGCAGCCTCCCGCCCGGGTTGAGAGGCACCTACGAGCAGTACTTC.